The source of this T cell receptor (beta chain) is a study of blood T cells in healthy people across ages. The V end lost 6 bases, the J end lost 0 bases, and 15 bases lay between the germline ends. Germline CDR1 is SGHKS and CDR2 is YYEKEE (reference sequence). The CDR3 is 15 residues long. Donors ranged from about 6 to 95 years old and were healthy Caucasians in Russia. Isolating PBMCs gave at least 6 million of these cells per sample. Overall study findings and caveats: Donor CMV status, an unknown factor, possibly confounded changes in expanded clonotypes.

Using a J-beta primer mix together with a sample-barcoded 5' primer, a second PCR was run for about 7 to 12 cycles. Every sample gave at least 3 million paired-end reads containing CDR3. TCRdb processed the 5' RACE reads anew with MiXCR; each CDR3 protein has one entry. Of 1.5 million to 1.8 million distinct CDR3 sequences in the sample, approximately 43% were seen once. With respect to this clonotype: Its antigen is not identified.

The sequenced sample was blood. The chain has TRBV5-5 and TRBJ1-2, with D possibly TRBD1 on 5 matching bases. The origin of this receptor is a woman younger than 35 in good health. The CDR3 here is CASIPAGETNYGYTF. The CDR3 DNA reads as TGTGCCAGCATCCCCGCGGGGGAGACTAACTATGGCTACACCTTC.